This T cell receptor (beta chain) comes out of a study of OX40 agonist ivuxolimab in advanced cancers. Patients with a history of autoimmune disease or on systemic immunosuppression were excluded. Trimming cost V 5 bases and J 2 bases, with 3 bases left between them. The CDR3 sequence is 12 residues long. Germline CDR1 is LNHDA and CDR2 is SQIVND (reference sequence). With respect to this clone: No antigen is known for it.

Findings of the study overall: Fewer expanded clones were found on average in CD4+ than in CD8+ T cells.

TCRdb keeps only in-frame clones here, not all; method: immunoSEQ multiplex PCR. The sample holds around 70,000 clones, about 91% seen once. The clonotype was recovered from an adult with an advanced solid tumor such as melanoma, head and neck, liver or kidney cancer. Material: CD4+ or CD8+ T cells sorted from blood, obtained in a trial of the OX40 agonist ivuxolimab. The chain couples TRBV19 to TRBJ2-2; no clear D gene. CDR3 in amino acids: CASSSNTGELFF. In nucleotides, the CDR3 is TGTGCCAGTAGTTCCAACACCGGGGAGCTGTTTTTT.